One sample yielded the 17 T cell receptor beta chains listed below, sequenced in a study of T-cell memory formation after mild COVID-19. TCRdb reprocessed the 5' RACE reads via MiXCR and lists one record per CDR3 protein. There are 400,000 to 500,000 distinct CDR3 sequences in the sample; approximately 25% occur only once, and 7% to 9.5% lies in the top ten. Sequencing was carried out using PBMCs or a T cell subset sorted from them (not recorded which). These receptors came from an adult woman who had mild COVID-19 (a few samples of this study predate the infection). Cell type and time point are not known.

This clonotype came up once. The chain couples TRBV6-1 to TRBJ2-2, with unresolved D. With 4 bases removed from V and 1 base from J, the gap between germline ends came to 7 bases. Germline loops: CDR1 MNHNS, CDR2 SASEGT. The CDR3 has 14 residues. CDR3 residues: CASSASWNTGELFF. Here the CDR3 DNA reads TGTGCCAGCAGTGCGAGTTGGAACACCGGGGAGCTGTTTTTT.

This clonotype appeared a few times. The junction and the germline gene differ at one end; a read error may be behind it. The chain combines TRBV7-7 with TRBJ2-5; a weak D match, TRBD2 (5 bases). In germline, CDR1 is SSHAT, CDR2 FNYEAQ (reference sequence). The CDR3 length is 15 residues. The CDR3 DNA reads as TGTGCTAGCAGCTCCGGGGTGGGAACTCAAGAGACCCAGTACTTC. It codes for CASSSGVGTQETQYF.

The CDR3 loop is CASSVDGGREYYGYTF. CDR3 coding DNA: TGTGCCAGCAGCGTAGACGGCGGAAGAGAATACTATGGCTACACCTTC. The gene calls are TRBV9 and TRBJ1-2; no definite D call. The germline V and J ends were trimmed by 0 bases and 3 bases, with 15 bases remaining between them. The CDR3 has 16 residues. Germline V gives CDR1 SGDLS, CDR2 YYNGEE.

This clonotype was seen more than once but under ten times. The rearrangement uses TRBV5-1 and TRBJ2-4; D possibly uses TRBD1 or TRBD2 (5 bases each). Trimming removed 4 bases from V and 3 bases from J, with 17 bases in between. CDR1 is SGHRS, CDR2 YFSETQ, per germline. CDR3 length: 16 residues. The CDR3 loop is CASSPPREGVKNIQYF. The DNA for the CDR3 is TGCGCCAGCAGCCCCCCGAGGGAAGGGGTCAAAAACATTCAGTACTTC.

The V call is TRBV2, the J call TRBJ1-1; D is ambiguous. V shed 6 bases and J shed 1 base, with 12 bases lying between them. Germline loops: CDR1 SNHLY, CDR2 FYNNEI. The CDR3 covers 14 residues. The DNA of the CDR3 is TGTGCCAGCAGAAAAGGTAGCGAGAACACTGAAGCTTTCTTT. Protein sequence: CASRKGSENTEAFF.

This clonotype has only a few counts. V gene TRBV12-3 or TRBV12-4 combines with J gene TRBJ2-7, with D unresolved. Between the trimmed V and J ends, which lost 2 bases and 4 bases, there was a span of 3 bases. CDR3 size: 11 residues. This chain's CDR3 is CASSLMYEQYF. CDR3 DNA: TGTGCCAGCAGTTTAATGTACGAGCAGTACTTC.

The chain is built from TRBV5-4 and TRBJ2-1; TRBD2 aligns across 7 bases. The V segment lost 0 bases and the J segment 5 bases; nucleotides outside the gene matches: 5. CDR1 and CDR2 from the germline V gene are SGHNT and YYREEE (reference sequence). The length of the CDR3 is 15 residues. The CDR3 protein is CASSLGGSYNNEQFF. CDR3 bases: TGTGCCAGCAGCTTGGGCGGGAGTTATAACAATGAGCAGTTCTTC. The variable domain in full, with the rest retrieved from reference TRBV5-4 and TRBJ2-1, is ETGVTQSPTHLIKTRGQQVTLRCSSQSGHNTVSWYQQALGQGPQFIFQYYREEENGRGNFPPRFSGLQFPNYSSELNVNALELDDSALYLCASSLGGSYNNEQFFGPGTRLTVL.

The gene calls are TRBV5-1 and TRBJ2-3; TRBD1 matches 7 bases. The CDR3 is 14 amino acids. Germline CDR1 is SGHRS and CDR2 is YFSETQ. J lost 1 base, V lost 4 bases, and 3 bases had no gene match. The CDR3 here is CASSDGQGTDTQYF. The CDR3 coding sequence is TGCGCCAGCAGCGATGGACAGGGCACAGATACGCAGTATTTT.

This clonotype was picked up a small number of times. The chain carries TRBV3-1 and TRBJ2-3, with TRBD2 matching 9 bases. Germline V lookup: CDR1 LGHDT, CDR2 YNNKEL (reference sequence). The trim removed 4 bases at V and 6 bases at J, leaving 8 bases unmatched. This CDR3 has 15 residues. CDR3 coding DNA: TGTGCCAGCAGCCCCTGGGGCGGGGGGGCCGATACGCAGTATTTT. Translating gives CASSPWGGGADTQYF.

The chain employs TRBV15 and TRBJ2-7, with D unclear. V dropped 5 bases and J dropped 6 bases, with 11 bases sitting between them. The CDR3 totals 12 residues. Germline V gene lookup returns CDR1 LNHNV and CDR2 YYDKDF (reference sequence). The chain's CDR3 is CATSSSYVEQYF. The CDR3 DNA reads as TGTGCCACCAGCTCCTCGTACGTCGAGCAGTACTTC.

This clonotype was counted only a few times. The V call is TRBV7-9, the J call TRBJ1-1, with D uncertain. The V end lost 5 bases, the J end lost 2 bases, and 15 bases lay between the germline ends. CDR3 length equals 15 residues. In germline, CDR1 is SEHNR, CDR2 FQNEAQ (reference sequence). CDR3 protein: CASSHEQTYNTEAFF. DNA for the CDR3: TGTGCCAGCAGCCACGAGCAGACCTACAACACTGAAGCTTTCTTT.

This clonotype turned up a few times. V and J are TRBV20-1 and TRBJ2-6; D tentatively reads TRBD1 or TRBD2 (6 bases each). The germline V gene encodes CDR1 DFQATT and CDR2 SNEGSKA (reference sequence). CDR3 length equals 16 residues. Trimming shortened V by 6 bases and J by 0 bases, and 15 bases separated the two germline ends. The DNA for the CDR3 is TGCAGTGCGAGGGACAACGGGGGCTCTGGGGCCAACGTCCTGACTTTC. Residues: CSARDNGGSGANVLTF.

This clonotype was counted a few times. This chain uses TRBV30 with TRBJ2-2, with 8 bases aligning to TRBD2. CDR3 length equals 12 residues. V trimming: 5 bases; J trimming: 7 bases; junction bases outside the gene matches: 3. Looked up from germline, CDR1 is GTSNPN and CDR2 is SVGIG (reference sequence). The CDR3 protein is CAWGGTSGELFF. CDR3 DNA sequence: TGTGCCTGGGGTGGGACTAGCGGGGAGCTGTTTTTT.

This clonotype was detected only a few times. For the CDR3, the DNA is TGTGCCAGCAGTTCCTACGACGGCGGACCCTACGAGCAGTACTTC. Residues: CASSSYDGGPYEQYF. The chain joins TRBV6-5 to TRBJ2-7, with no clear D. In germline, CDR1 is MNHEY, CDR2 SVGAGI. V was clipped by 4 bases and J by 2 bases, with 15 bases between them. The CDR3 totals 15 residues.

The CDR3 spells CASSAAPISGGYGYTF. The CDR3 DNA reads TGTGCCAGCAGTGCCGCCCCTATCTCGGGGGGCTATGGCTACACCTTC. This chain uses TRBV6-2 or TRBV6-3 with TRBJ1-2; TRBD1 might be the D (5 bases). This CDR3 is built from 16 residues. V shed 5 bases and J shed 4 bases, with 20 bases lying between them. From germline, CDR1 is MNHEY and CDR2 SVGEGT.

The J gene is TRBJ2-2, the V gene TRBV24-1; D is ambiguous. Germline CDR1 and CDR2: KGHDR and SFDVKD. The V gene lost 1 base and the J gene lost 6 bases, with 5 bases spanning the gap. The CDR3 consists of 13 residues. The CDR3 DNA follows: TGTGCCACCAGTGATTTTGACCCCGGGGAGCTGTTTTTT. Its translation: CATSDFDPGELFF.

This chain links TRBV2 with TRBJ2-1; D gene uncertain. The V and J ends lost 8 bases and 9 bases respectively, with 14 bases between them. Germline lookup yields CDR1 SNHLY and CDR2 FYNNEI. The CDR3 is 12 amino acids. CDR3 sequence: CASGIEIGEQFF. CDR3 nucleotides: TGTGCCAGCGGGATCGAAATCGGTGAGCAGTTCTTC.